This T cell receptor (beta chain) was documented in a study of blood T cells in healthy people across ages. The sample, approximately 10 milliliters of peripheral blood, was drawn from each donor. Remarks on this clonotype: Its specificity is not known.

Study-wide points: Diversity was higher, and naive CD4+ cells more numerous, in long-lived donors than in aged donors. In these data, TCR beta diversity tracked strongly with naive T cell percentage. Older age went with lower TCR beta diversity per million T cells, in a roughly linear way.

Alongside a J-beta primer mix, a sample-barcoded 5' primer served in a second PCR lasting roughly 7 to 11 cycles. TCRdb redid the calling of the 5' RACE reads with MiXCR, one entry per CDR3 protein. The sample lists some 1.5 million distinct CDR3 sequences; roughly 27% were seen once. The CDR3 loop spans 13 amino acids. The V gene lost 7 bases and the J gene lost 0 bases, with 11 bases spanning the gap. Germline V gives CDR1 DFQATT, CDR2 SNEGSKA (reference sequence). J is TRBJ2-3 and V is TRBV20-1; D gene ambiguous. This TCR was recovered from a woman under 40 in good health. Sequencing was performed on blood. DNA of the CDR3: TGCAGTGTACAGCGTAGTAGCACAGATACGCAGTATTTT. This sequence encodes CSVQRSSTDTQYF.